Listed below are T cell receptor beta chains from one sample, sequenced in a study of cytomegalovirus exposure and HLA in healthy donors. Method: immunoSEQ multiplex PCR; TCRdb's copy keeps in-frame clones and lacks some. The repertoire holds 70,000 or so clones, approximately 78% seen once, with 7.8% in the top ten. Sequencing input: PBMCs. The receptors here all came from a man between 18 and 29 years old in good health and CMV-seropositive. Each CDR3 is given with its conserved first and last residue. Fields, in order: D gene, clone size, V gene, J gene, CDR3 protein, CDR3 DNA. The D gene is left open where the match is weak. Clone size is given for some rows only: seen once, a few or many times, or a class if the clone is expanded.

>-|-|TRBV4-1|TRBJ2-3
CASSLIFDPGDTQYF
TGCGCCAGCAGCCTAATTTTTGATCCGGGAGATACGCAGTATTTT
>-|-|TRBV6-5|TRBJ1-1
CASSYGGGQGTEAFF
TGTGCCAGCAGTTACGGCGGGGGACAAGGCACTGAAGCTTTCTTT
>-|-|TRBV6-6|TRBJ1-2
CASSYNPGGAYGYTF
TGTGCCAGCAGTTACAATCCCGGCGGAGCCTATGGCTACACCTTC
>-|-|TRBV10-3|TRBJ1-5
CAITGGKDQPQHF
TGTGCCATCACCGGGGGAAAGGATCAGCCCCAGCATTTT
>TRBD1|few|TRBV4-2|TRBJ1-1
CASSAGQGAQNTEAFF
TGTGCCAGCAGCGCCGGACAGGGGGCCCAGAACACTGAAGCTTTCTTT
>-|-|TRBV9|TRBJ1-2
CASSVVAGDGYTF
TGTGCCAGCAGCGTAGTGGCAGGGGATGGCTACACCTTC
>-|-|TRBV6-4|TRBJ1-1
CASSVTGSTEAFF
TGTGCCAGCAGTGTCACAGGGAGCACTGAAGCTTTCTTT
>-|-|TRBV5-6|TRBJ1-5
CASSAEGMGPQHF
TGTGCCAGCAGTGCGGAGGGTATGGGGCCCCAGCATTTT
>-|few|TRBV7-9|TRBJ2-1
CASSLGTPYNEQFF
TGTGCCAGCAGCCTCGGGACTCCATACAATGAGCAGTTCTTC
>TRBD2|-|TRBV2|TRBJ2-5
CASGAGGNQETQYF
TGTGCCAGCGGGGCGGGGGGGAACCAAGAGACCCAGTACTTC
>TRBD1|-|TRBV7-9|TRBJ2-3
CASSSGQDLTDTQYF
TGTGCCAGCAGCTCGGGACAGGATCTCACAGATACGCAGTATTTT
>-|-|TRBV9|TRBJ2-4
CASSVDSTNIQYF
TGTGCCAGCAGCGTAGACTCCACTAACATTCAGTACTTC
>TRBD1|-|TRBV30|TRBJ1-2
CASPGQGANYGYTF
TGTGCCTCGCCCGGACAGGGGGCTAACTATGGCTACACCTTC
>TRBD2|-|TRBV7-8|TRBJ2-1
CASSQRVLAAPFDNEQFF
TGTGCCAGCAGTCAAAGGGTCCTAGCGGCGCCCTTTGACAATGAGCAGTTCTTC
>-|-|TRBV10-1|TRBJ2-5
CASSEAQGPFETQYF
TGCGCCAGCAGTGAGGCCCAGGGTCCGTTCGAGACCCAGTACTTC
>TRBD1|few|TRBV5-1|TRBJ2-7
CASSHGQVDNEQYF
TGCGCCAGCAGCCACGGACAGGTAGATAACGAGCAGTACTTC
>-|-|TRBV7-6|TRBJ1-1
CASSSGHPPEAFF
TGTGCCAGCAGCTCGGGACACCCCCCTGAAGCTTTCTTT
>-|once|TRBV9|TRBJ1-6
CASSATGVPGSPLHF
TGTGCCAGCAGCGCAACAGGCGTTCCCGGTTCACCCCTCCACTTT
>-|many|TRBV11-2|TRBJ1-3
CASSLNAGAGNTIYF
TGTGCCAGCAGCTTAAACGCAGGGGCAGGAAACACCATATATTTT
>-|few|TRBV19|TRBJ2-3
CASSAGLNTDTQYF
TGTGCCAGTAGTGCAGGACTTAACACAGATACGCAGTATTTT
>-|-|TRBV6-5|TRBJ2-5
CASSSDWGTGKTQYF
TGTGCCAGCAGTTCGGATTGGGGAACAGGGAAGACCCAGTACTTC
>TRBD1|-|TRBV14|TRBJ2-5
CASSQEQGAMGETQYF
TGTGCCAGCAGCCAAGAACAGGGGGCAATGGGAGAGACCCAGTACTTC
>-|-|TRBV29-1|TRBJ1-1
CSVTAPGNTEAFF
TGCAGCGTTACCGCCCCAGGGAACACTGAAGCTTTCTTT
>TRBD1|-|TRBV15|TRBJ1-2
CATSRLADRVYGYTF
TGTGCCACCAGCAGATTGGCGGACAGGGTCTATGGCTACACCTTC
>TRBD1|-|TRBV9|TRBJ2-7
CASTRTGSSYEQYF
TGTGCCAGCACCCGGACAGGAAGCTCCTACGAGCAGTACTTC
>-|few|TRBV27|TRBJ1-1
CASSLSVVNTEAFF
TGTGCCAGCAGTTTATCCGTTGTGAACACTGAAGCTTTCTTT
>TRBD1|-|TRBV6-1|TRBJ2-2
CASSPGTGAPGELFF
TGTGCCAGCAGCCCCGGGACAGGGGCACCCGGGGAGCTGTTTTTT
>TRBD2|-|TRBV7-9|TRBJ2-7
CASSPPFREGNEQYF
TGTGCCAGCAGTCCTCCCTTTCGGGAGGGGAACGAGCAGTACTTC
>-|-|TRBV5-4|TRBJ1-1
CASSWGSEAFF
TGTGCCAGCAGCTGGGGCTCTGAAGCTTTCTTT
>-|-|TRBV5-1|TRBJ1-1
CASSMTGSGTEAFF
TGCGCCAGCAGCATGACGGGGAGCGGCACTGAAGCTTTCTTT
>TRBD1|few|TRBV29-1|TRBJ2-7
CSATGQGNEQYF
TGCAGCGCCACGGGACAGGGTAACGAGCAGTACTTC
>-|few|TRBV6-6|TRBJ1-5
CASSYLDQPQHF
TGTGCCAGCAGTTACCTCGATCAGCCCCAGCATTTT
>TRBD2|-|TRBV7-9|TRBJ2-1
CASSLVASGRSGEQFF
TGTGCCAGCAGCTTAGTGGCTAGCGGGAGAAGTGGAGAGCAGTTCTTC
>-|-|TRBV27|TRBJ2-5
CASSLTFTGETQYF
TGTGCCAGCAGTTTGACATTTACTGGGGAGACCCAGTACTTC
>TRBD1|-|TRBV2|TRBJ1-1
CASSEGTAEAFF
TGTGCCAGCAGCGAGGGGACAGCTGAAGCTTTCTTT